This T cell receptor (beta chain) was profiled in a study of metastatic and nonmetastatic thyroid tumors. In the study overall: Repertoire comparisons spanned blood and tumor or nodule tissue from malignant and benign thyroid patients. Whole-study findings and limits: TCR beta diversity was reportedly significantly higher in malignant thyroid tumors than benign nodules, in blood and tumor.

Among the patients, none had received any treatment before thyroid surgery. How the authors handled the data: A classifier of distant metastasis in papillary thyroid cancer was built from CDR3 differences (across clinicopathological groups). From the PCR reads, TCRdb re-called clones with MiXCR. The V and J calls follow TCRdb's processing rather than the paper's. Of approximately 13,000 clones in the sample, 12% were seen once. This clone was seen at least ten times. The antigen remains undetermined. Germline-derived CDR1 and CDR2 are SQVTM and ANQGSEA. The ends lost 6 bases at V and 2 bases at J; junction bases unmatched: 12. The CDR3 sequence is 15 residues long.

The receptor was derived from a female donor with papillary thyroid cancer or a benign thyroid nodule (not recorded which). Some clones in this sample may be carry-over from other donors' samples. The J gene is TRBJ2-5, the V gene TRBV29-1, with 7 bases lining up with TRBD2. The specimen sequenced was blood. The CDR3 is CSVAGSRGEQETQYF. For the CDR3, the DNA is TGCAGCGTGGCCGGGAGTCGGGGGGAGCAAGAGACCCAGTACTTC.